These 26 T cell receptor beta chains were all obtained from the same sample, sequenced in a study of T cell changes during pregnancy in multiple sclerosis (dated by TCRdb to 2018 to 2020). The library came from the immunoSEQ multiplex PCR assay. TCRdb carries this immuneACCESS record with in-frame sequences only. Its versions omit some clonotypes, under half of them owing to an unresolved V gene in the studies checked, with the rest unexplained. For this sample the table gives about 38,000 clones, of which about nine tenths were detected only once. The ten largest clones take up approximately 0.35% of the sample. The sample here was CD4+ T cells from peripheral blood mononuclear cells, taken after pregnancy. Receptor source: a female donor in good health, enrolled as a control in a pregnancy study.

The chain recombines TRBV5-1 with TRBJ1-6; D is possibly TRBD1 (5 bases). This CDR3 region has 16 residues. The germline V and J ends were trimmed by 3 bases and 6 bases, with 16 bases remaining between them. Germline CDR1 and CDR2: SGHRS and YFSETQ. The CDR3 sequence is CASSSGLLGGNSPLHF. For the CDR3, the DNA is TGCGCCAGCAGCTCGGGACTCCTTGGCGGTAATTCACCCCTCCACTTT.

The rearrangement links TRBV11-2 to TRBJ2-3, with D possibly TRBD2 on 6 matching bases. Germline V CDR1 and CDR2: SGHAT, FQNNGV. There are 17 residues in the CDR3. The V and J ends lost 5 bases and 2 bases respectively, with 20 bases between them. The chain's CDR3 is CASSPQWRGKNTDTQYF. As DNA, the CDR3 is TGTGCCAGCAGCCCCCAGTGGCGGGGAAAGAACACAGATACGCAGTATTTT.

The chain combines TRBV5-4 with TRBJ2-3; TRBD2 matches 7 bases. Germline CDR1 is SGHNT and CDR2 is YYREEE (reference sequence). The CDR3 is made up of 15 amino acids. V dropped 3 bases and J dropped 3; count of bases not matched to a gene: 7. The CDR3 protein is CASSSRDYSTDTQYF. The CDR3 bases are TGTGCCAGCAGCTCCCGGGACTACTCGACAGATACGCAGTATTTT.

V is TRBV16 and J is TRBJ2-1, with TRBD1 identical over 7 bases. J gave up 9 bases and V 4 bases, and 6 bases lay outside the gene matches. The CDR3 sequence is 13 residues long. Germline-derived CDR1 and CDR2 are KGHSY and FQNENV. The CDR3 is CASSPADRAEQFF. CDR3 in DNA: TGTGCCAGCAGCCCTGCTGACAGGGCTGAGCAGTTCTTC.

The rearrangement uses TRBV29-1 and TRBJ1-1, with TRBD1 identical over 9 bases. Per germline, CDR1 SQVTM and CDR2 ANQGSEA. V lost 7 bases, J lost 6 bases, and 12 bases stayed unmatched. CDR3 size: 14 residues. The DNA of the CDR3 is TGCAGCGGGGGGACAGGGTTGGAGGACTCTGAAGCTTTCTTT. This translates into CSGGTGLEDSEAFF.

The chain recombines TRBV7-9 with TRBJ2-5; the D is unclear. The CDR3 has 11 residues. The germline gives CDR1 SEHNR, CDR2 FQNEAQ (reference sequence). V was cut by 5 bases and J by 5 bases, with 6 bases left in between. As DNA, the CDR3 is TGTGCCAGCAGCGAGTCGGAGACCCAGTACTTC. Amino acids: CASSESETQYF.

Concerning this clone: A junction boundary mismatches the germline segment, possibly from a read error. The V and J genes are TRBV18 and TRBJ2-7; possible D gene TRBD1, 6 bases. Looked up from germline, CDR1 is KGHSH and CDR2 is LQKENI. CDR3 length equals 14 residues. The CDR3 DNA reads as TGTGCCAGCTCACCCACGGGCACAGGGTCCTTGGGGCACTTC. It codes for CASSPTGTGSLGHF.

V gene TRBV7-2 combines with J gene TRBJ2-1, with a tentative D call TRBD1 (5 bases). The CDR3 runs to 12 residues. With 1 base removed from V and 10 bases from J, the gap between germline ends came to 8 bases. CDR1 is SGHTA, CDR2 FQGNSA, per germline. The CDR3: CASSLGTSEQFF. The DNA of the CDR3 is TGTGCCAGCAGCTTAGGGACATCCGAGCAGTTCTTC.

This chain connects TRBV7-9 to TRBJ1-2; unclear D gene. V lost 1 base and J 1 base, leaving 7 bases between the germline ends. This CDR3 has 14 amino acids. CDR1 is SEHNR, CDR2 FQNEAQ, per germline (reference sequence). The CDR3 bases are TGTGCCAGCAGCTTAGTGTCTAGTAACTATGGCTACACCTTC. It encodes CASSLVSSNYGYTF. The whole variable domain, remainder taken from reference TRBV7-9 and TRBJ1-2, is DTGVSQNPRHKITKRGQNVTFRCDPISEHNRLYWYRQTLGQGPEFLTYFQNEAQLEKSRLLSDRFSAERPKGSFSTLEIQRTEQGDSAMYLCASSLVSSNYGYTFGSGTRLTVV.

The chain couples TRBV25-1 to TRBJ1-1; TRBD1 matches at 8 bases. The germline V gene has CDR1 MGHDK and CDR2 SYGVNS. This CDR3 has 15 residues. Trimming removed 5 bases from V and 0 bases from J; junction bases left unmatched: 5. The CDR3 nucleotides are TGTGCCAGCAGTTTCGGGACAGGTATGAACACTGAAGCTTTCTTT. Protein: CASSFGTGMNTEAFF.

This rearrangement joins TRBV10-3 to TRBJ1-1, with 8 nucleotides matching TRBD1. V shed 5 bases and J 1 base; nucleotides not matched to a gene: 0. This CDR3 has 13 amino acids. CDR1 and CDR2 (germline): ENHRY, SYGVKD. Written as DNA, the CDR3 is TGTGCCATCAGTACAGGGGGGAACACTGAAGCTTTCTTT. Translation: CAISTGGNTEAFF.

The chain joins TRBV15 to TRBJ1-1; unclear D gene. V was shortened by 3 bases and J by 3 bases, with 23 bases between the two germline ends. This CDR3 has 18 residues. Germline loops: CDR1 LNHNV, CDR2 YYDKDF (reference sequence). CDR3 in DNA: TGTGCCACCAGCAGCGGGATAGCCGCCCGGCTGGGAGACACTGAAGCTTTCTTT. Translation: CATSSGIAARLGDTEAFF.

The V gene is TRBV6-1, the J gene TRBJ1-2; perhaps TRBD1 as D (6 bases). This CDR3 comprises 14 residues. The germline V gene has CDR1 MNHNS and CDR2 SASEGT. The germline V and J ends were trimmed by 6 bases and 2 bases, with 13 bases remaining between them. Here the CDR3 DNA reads TGTGCCAGCAGCGCAGCAGGGGAGAACTATGGCTACACCTTC. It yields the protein CASSAAGENYGYTF.

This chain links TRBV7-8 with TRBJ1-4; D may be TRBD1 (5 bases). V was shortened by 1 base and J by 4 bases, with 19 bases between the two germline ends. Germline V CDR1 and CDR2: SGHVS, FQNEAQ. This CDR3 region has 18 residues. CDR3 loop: CASSLDASGLGGNEKLFF. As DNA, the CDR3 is TGTGCCAGCAGCTTAGACGCCTCCGGATTGGGGGGTAATGAAAAACTGTTTTTT. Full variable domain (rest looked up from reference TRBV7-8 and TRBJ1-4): GAGVSQSPRYKVAKRGQDVALRCDPISGHVSLFWYQQALGQGPEFLTYFQNEAQLDKSGLPSDRFFAERPEGSVSTLKIQRTQQEDSAVYLCASSLDASGLGGNEKLFFGSGTQLSVL.

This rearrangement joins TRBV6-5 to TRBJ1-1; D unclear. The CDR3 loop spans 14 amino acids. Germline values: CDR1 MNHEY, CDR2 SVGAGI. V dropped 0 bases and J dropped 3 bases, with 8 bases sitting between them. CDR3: CASSYSSIHTEAFF. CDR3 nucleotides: TGTGCCAGCAGTTACTCGAGTATCCACACTGAAGCTTTCTTT.

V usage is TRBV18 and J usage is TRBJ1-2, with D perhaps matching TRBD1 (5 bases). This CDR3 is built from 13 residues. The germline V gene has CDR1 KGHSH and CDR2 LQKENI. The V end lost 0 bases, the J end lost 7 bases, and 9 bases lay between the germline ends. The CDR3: CASSPPGVGGYTF. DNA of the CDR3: TGTGCCAGCTCACCACCAGGGGTGGGTGGCTACACCTTC.

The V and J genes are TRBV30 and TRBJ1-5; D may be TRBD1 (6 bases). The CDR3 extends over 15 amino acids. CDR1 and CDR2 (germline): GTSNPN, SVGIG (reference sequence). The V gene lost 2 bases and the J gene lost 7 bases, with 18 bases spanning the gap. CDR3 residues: CAWSSRTDFRQPQHF. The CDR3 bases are TGTGCCTGGAGTTCCCGGACAGATTTTAGGCAGCCCCAGCATTTT. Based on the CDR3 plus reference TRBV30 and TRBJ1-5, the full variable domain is SQTIHQWPATLVQPVGSPLSLECTVEGTSNPNLYWYRQAAGRGLQLLFYSVGIGQISSEVPQNLSASRPQDRQFILSSKKLLLSDSGFYLCAWSSRTDFRQPQHFGDGTRLSIL.

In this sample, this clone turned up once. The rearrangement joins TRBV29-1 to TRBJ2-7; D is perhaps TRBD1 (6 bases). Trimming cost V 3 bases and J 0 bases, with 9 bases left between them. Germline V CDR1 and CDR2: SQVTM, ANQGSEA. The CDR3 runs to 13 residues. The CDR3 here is CSVETGSSYEQYF. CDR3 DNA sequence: TGCAGCGTTGAGACAGGAAGCTCCTACGAGCAGTACTTC.

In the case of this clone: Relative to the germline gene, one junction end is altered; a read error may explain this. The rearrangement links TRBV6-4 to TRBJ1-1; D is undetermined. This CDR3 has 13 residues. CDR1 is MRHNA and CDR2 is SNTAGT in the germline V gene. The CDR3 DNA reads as TGTGCCAGCAGTGACTTTCTTAACAGTGAAGCTTTCTTT. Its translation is CASSDFLNSEAFF.

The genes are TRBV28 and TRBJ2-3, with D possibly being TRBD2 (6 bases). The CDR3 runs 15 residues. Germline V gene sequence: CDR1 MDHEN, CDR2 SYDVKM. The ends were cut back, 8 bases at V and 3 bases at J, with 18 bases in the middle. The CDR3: CASRRGMGRTDTQYF. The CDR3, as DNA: TGTGCCAGCCGGAGGGGAATGGGGAGGACAGATACGCAGTATTTT.

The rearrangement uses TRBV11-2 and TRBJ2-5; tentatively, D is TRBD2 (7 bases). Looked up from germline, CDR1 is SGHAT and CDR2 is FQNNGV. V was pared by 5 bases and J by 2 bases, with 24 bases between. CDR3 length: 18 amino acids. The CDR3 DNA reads TGTGCCAGCAGCCCCATAGGGGGGGGAGCAGGGCCTCAAGAGACCCAGTACTTC. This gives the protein CASSPIGGGAGPQETQYF.

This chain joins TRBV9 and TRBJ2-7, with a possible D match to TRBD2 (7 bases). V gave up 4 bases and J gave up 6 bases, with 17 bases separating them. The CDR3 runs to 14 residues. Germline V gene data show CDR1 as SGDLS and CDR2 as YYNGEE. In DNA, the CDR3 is TGTGCCAGCAGCCCTGGGGGGGGCCTCACCGAGCAGTACTTC. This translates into CASSPGGGLTEQYF.

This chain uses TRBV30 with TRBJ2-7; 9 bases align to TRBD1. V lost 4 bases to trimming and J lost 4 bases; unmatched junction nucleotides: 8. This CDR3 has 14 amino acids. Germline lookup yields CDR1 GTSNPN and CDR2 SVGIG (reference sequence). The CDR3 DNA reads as TGTGCCTGGATGCGCACAGGGGGCCTTTACGAGCAGTACTTC. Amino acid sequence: CAWMRTGGLYEQYF.

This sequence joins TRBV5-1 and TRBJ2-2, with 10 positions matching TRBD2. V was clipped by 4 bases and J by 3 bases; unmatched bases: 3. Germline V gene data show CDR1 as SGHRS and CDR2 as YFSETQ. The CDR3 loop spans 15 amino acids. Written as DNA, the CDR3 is TGCGCCAGCAGCCGGACTAGCGGCTACACCGGGGAGCTGTTTTTT. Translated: CASSRTSGYTGELFF.

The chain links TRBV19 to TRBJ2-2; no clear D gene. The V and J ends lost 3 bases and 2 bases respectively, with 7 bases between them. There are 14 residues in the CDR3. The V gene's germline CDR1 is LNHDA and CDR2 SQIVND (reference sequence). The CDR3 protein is CASSISLNTGELFF. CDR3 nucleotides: TGTGCCAGTAGTATTTCCCTTAACACCGGGGAGCTGTTTTTT.

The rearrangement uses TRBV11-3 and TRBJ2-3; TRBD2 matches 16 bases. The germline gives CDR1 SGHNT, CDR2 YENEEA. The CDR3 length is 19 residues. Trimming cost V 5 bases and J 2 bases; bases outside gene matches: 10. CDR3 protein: CASSLGPGTSGRDTDTQYF. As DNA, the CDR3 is TGTGCCAGCAGCCTTGGGCCCGGGACTAGCGGGAGGGACACAGATACGCAGTATTTT.